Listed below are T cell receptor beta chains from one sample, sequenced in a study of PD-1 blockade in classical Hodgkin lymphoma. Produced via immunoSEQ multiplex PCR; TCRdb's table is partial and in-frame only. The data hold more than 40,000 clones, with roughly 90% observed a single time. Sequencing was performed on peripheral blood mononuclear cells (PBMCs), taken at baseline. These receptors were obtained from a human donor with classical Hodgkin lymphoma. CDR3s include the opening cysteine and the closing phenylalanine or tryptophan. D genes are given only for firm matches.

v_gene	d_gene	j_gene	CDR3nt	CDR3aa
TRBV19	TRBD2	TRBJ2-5	TGTGCCAGTAGTGAGCGGGAGGTCTTGGGAGAGACCCAGTACTTC	CASSEREVLGETQYF
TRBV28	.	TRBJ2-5	TGTGCCAGCAGTACTACCCCGCAACCACCCGCAGAGACCCAGTACTTC	CASSTTPQPPAETQYF
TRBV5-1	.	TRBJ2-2	TGCGCCAGCAGCTTGGAAAACTGGAACACCGGGGAGCTGTTTTTT	CASSLENWNTGELFF
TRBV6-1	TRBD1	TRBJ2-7	TGTGCCAGCAGTGAAATTTTCGGCAGGGGGTTACAGCAGTACTTC	CASSEIFGRGLQQYF
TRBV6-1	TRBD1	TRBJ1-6	TGTGCCAGCAGTGAAACCGACAGGGAGAATTCACCCCTCCACTTT	CASSETDRENSPLHF
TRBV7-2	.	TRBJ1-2	TGTGCCAGCACCCTGAGGGGGGATTTTAACTATGGCTACACCTTC	CASTLRGDFNYGYTF
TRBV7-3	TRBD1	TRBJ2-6	TGTGCCAGCAGCTTACTGGACAGGGGGCCGAGGGGGGCCAACGTCCTGACTTTC	CASSLLDRGPRGANVLTF
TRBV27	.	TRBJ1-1	TGTGCCAGCAGTCCGGGTTCAGGTCTCGGGTCCACTGAAGCTTTCTTT	CASSPGSGLGSTEAFF
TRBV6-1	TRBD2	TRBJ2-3	TGTGCCAGCAGTGAGGGACTAAGGCGCACAGATACGCAGTATTTT	CASSEGLRRTDTQYF
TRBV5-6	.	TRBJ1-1	TGTGCCAGCAGCTACCGGGACACTGAAGCTTTCTTT	CASSYRDTEAFF
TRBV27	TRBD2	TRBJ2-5	TGTGCCAGCAGTTCCTCAAGCGGGGAAGAGACCCAGTACTTC	CASSSSSGEETQYF
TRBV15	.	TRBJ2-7	TGTGCCACCAGCAGAGACTCCTACGAGCAGTACTTC	CATSRDSYEQYF
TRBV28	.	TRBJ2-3	TGTGCCAGCAGTTTATTTGCGGACCCGCGGGGCACAGATACGCAGTATTTT	CASSLFADPRGTDTQYF
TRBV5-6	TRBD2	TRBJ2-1	TGTGCCAGCAGCTACGGATGGACTAGCGGGAGCAAGTACAATGAGCAGTTCTTC	CASSYGWTSGSKYNEQFF
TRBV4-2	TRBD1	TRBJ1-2	TGTGCCAGCAGCCAAGAACGGGGGGAGCCCAGGGGGTATGGCTACACCTTC	CASSQERGEPRGYGYTF
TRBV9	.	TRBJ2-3	TGTGCCAGCAGCGTAGACGACACAGATACGCAGTATTTT	CASSVDDTDTQYF
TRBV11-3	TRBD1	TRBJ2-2	TGTGCCAGCAGCATCCGGACAGGGAGCGGGGAGCTGTTTTTT	CASSIRTGSGELFF